This T cell receptor beta chain emerged from a study of T cells in Graves' hyperthyroidism and ophthalmopathy. Patients with uncontrolled infections, other autoimmune diseases, pregnancy or lactation were excluded. The CDR3 regions of TCR beta were amplified from RNA transcripts. Carried out on the TCR CDR3, a first-round RT-PCR used the HTBI primer set. TCRdb used MiXCR to reprocess the multiplex PCR reads, holding one entry per CDR3 protein. This sample yields roughly 360,000 distinct CDR3 sequences, of which approximately 15% are seen a single time; more than 20% belongs to the top ten. Germline CDR1 reads MNHNS; CDR2 reads SASEGT. The CDR3 is 15 residues long. Germline trimming cut 7 bases from V and 7 bases from J; bases unmatched to any gene: 12.

Sequencing used blood. V usage is TRBV6-1 and J usage is TRBJ2-3; 9 bases are shared with TRBD1. The sequence came from a young man with Graves' hyperthyroidism that later progressed to Graves' ophthalmopathy. The CDR3 loop reads CASILDRGGFNTQYF. CDR3 nucleotides: TGTGCCAGCATCTTAGACAGGGGGGGCTTTAATACGCAGTATTTT.